This record looks at one T cell receptor beta chain sequence and its context. The target antigen is unknown. Its ends do not fully match the called genes, so a read error is possible. With a constant-region primer, TCR beta cDNA was made from approximately 500 ng of total RNA. Three rounds of nested multiplex PCR with slightly modified ARM-PCR produced TCR beta libraries. Running 9 to 10 cycles apiece, the first two PCR rounds relied on TRBV1-TRBV30 forward primers together with a C-beta reverse primer. TCRdb ran MiXCR on the multiplex PCR reads and lists one entry per CDR3 protein. The table lists about 120,000 distinct CDR3 sequences, about 59% of them singletons, with around 9.7% in the top ten. This sample is drawn from a study of tumor-infiltrating lymphocytes in primary liver carcinoma. Study-wide results and limits: A fraction of only about 7-25% of top clones appeared in all five tumor regions.

The tissue used was unsorted bulk material of roughly 17-34 mg. RNA and DNA were co-extracted from it with the AllPrep DNA/RNA mini kit. Germline V gene data show CDR1 as SGHAT and CDR2 as FQNNGV. The CDR3 has 15 amino acids. Sequencing was done on a sample of liver tumor tissue from sampling region 1. Subset reported: tumor region T1, superior pole. The genes are TRBV11-2 and TRBJ2-3; a possible D gene is TRBD1 (5 bases). The receptor was isolated from a woman aged 55-70 years with primary liver carcinoma and hepatitis B virus infection. The CDR3 is CASSVEWGRLYTQYF. The CDR3, as DNA: TGTGCCAGCAGCGTCGAGTGGGGCCGACTCTATACGCAATATTTT. Full variable domain (remainder filled in from reference TRBV11-2 and TRBJ2-3): EAGVAQSPRYKIIEKRQSVAFWCNPISGHATLYWYQQILGQGPKLLIQFQNNGVVDDSQLPKDRFSAERLKGVDSTLKIQPAKLEDSAVYLCASSVEWGRLYTQYFGPGTRLTVL.